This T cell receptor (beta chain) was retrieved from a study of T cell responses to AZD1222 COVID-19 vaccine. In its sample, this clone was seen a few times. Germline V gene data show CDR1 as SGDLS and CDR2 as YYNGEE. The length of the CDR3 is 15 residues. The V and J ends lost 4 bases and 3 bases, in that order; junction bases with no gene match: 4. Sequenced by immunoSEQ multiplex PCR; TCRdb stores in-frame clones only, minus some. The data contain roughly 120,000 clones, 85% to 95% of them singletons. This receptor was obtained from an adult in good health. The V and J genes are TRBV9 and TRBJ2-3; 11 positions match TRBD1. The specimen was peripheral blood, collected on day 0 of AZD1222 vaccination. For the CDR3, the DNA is TGTGCCAGCAGCTTCCGGGACAGGGGGACAGATACGCAGTATTTT. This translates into CASSFRDRGTDTQYF. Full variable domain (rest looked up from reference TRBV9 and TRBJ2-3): DSGVTQTPKHLITATGQRVTLRCSPRSGDLSVYWYQQSLDQGLQFLIQYYNGEERAKGNILERFSAQQFPDLHSELNLSSLELGDSALYFCASSFRDRGTDTQYFGPGTRLTVL.